This TCR beta chain was found in a study of breast tumors, draining lymph nodes, adjacent tissues. Axillary draining lymph nodes of breast cancer patients supplied the node samples. The CDR3 is 14 amino acids. Per germline, CDR1 SNHLY and CDR2 FYNNEI. Trimming left V 1 base short and J 3 bases short, with 9 bases between. General study findings and limits: Tumor TCR diversity was below lymph nodes but above nontumor tissue. The data were judged consistent with most tumor T cells coming from lymph node and expanding in tumor.

In its sample, this clonotype was seen many times. Its antigen is unknown. TCRdb passed the multiplex PCR reads through MiXCR, listing each CDR3 protein once. Of 180,000 or so distinct CDR3 sequences detected, roughly 29% appear once; the ten largest clones hold more than 4%. The material sequenced was axillary lymph node tissue. The gene calls are TRBV2 and TRBJ1-2; D possibly corresponds to TRBD1 (6 bases). This receptor was taken from a female donor with breast cancer. Some clones in this sample may be carry-over from other donors' samples. CDR3 nucleotides: TGTGCCAGCAGTGAAGGGGGGGCTGACTATGGCTACACCTTC. Its translation is CASSEGGADYGYTF.